The present TCR beta chain was sequenced within a study of blood T cell repertoires in COVID-19 (dated by TCRdb to 2020 to 2021). Background on the whole study: Collaborator samples came from the United States, Italy and Spain and covered acute and convalescent phases of COVID-19. The prospective study material was composed of cDNA or gDNA derived from T cells, B-cell-depleted T cells, or PBMCs. Deeply sampled blood TCRbeta repertoires from subjects exposed to, actively infected with, or recovered from COVID-19 were included in the dataset. The repertoires were released in a freely available public database intended as a resource for research on the immune response to SARS-CoV-2. The samples were drawn from the first 160 participants of the ongoing ImmuneRACE study and from under 1,500 subjects provided by 6 global collaborators. Sample metadata almost always included a de-identified subject ID, COVID-19 status, age in years and sex. HLA class I and class II types, where available, came from metadata supplied by the sample provider rather than from assay-based typing. The investigation overall reported the following: The quantity of clinical and demographic metadata differed by source and by participant and was supplied without curation.

Comments on this clone: It has no known antigen specificity. It has no much larger one-base neighbor in the sample; base qualities were not kept.

The collaborating institutions used their own protocols to collect whole blood in K2EDTA tubes. For TCRbeta analysis, collaborator samples were shipped as frozen whole blood, as isolated PBMCs, or as DNA extracted from either sample type. TCRbeta CDR3 regions were amplified from genomic DNA by means of the immunoSEQ Assay, a bias-controlled multiplex PCR. Under the source paper's analysis protocol: The number of nucleated cells in each sample was estimated by amplification of reference gene primers within the assay. Sequence reads were collapsed and filtered to measure the absolute abundance of every unique TCRbeta CDR3 rearrangement. For each sample, productive Simpson clonality was calculated as the square root of Simpson's diversity index over productive rearrangements. In its TCRdb copy, this immuneACCESS table keeps in-frame sequences only and misses some clones. Where compared with another copy, unresolved V genes explain less than half of these, and the others have no known cause. The DNA was the basis for D and trimming; V, J and clone size are from that table. Counted in this sample were 100,000 to 150,000 clones; over 60% of them appeared once. The ten largest clones take up 5% to 7.5% of the sample.

V ends up 0 bases short and J 1 base short, with an unmatched junction base count of 10. In the germline V gene, CDR1 corresponds to SGHDN and CDR2 to FVKESK. From the cysteine up to the phenylalanine, the CDR3 has a length of 18 residues. Solely the CDR3 DNA is kept, with 54 bases framed from the first base. The chain was built from TRBV14 and TRBJ1-1, with 8 middle bases fitting TRBD1. Sequencing was done on a sample of peripheral blood. The TCR sequence derives from a man in his 70s with acute or convalescent COVID-19. The CDR3 loop reads CASSQDRRTGMWNTEAFF. The nucleotide sequence reads as follows: TGTGCCAGCAGCCAAGATCGGCGGACAGGGATGTGGAACACTGAAGCTTTCTTT.